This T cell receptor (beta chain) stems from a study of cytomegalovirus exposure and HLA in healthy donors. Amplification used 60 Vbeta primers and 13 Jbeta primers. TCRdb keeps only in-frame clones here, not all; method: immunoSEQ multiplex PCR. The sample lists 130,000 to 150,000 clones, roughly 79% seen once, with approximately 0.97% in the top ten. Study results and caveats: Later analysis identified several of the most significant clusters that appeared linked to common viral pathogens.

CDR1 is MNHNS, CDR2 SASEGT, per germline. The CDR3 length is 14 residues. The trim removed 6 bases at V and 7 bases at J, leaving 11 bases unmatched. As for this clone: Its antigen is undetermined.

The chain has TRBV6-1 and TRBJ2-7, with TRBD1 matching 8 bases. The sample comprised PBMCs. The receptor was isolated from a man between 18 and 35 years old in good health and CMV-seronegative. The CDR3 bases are TGTGCCAGCAGCCCCGGGACAGGTCCTCGGGAGCAGTACTTC. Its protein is CASSPGTGPREQYF.